These 16 T cell receptor beta chains were sequenced from one sample in a study of cytomegalovirus exposure and HLA in healthy donors. The PCR ran on 60 Vbeta and 13 Jbeta primers. Clones were read by immunoSEQ multiplex PCR, and TCRdb kept only the in-frame ones, dropping some. The sample holds 75,000 to 100,000 clones, approximately 69% seen once. The material sequenced was PBMCs. Receptors were obtained from a female donor in good health and CMV-seronegative.

This chain links TRBV15 with TRBJ2-3; tentative D call: TRBD1 (6 bases). The V gene lost 2 bases and the J gene lost 1 base, with 16 bases spanning the gap. Germline-derived CDR1 and CDR2 are LNHNV and YYDKDF (reference sequence). CDR3 length equals 17 residues. CDR3 bases: TGTGCCACCAGCAGAACCTCGACAGGAGTGGGCACAGATACGCAGTATTTT. It translates to CATSRTSTGVGTDTQYF.

The J gene is TRBJ1-1, the V gene TRBV20-1; no clear D gene. The CDR3 covers 10 residues. Germline lookup yields CDR1 DFQATT and CDR2 SNEGSKA (reference sequence). The V end was cut by 5 bases, the J end by 10 bases, with 11 bases between. The CDR3: CSAPFVVAFF. The CDR3 nucleotides are TGCAGTGCTCCTTTTGTTGTAGCTTTCTTT.

This rearrangement joins TRBV5-1 to TRBJ2-7, with 10 bases lining up with TRBD2. CDR1 is SGHRS and CDR2 is YFSETQ in the germline V gene. The junction had 20 bases not matched to a gene; V was cut back by 4 bases and J by 4 bases. CDR3 length: 19 residues. Here the CDR3 DNA reads TGCGCCAGCAGCCTCACTGCGGACAGGAGTAGCGGGAGGTTTTACGAGCAGTACTTC. This sequence encodes CASSLTADRSSGRFYEQYF.

The chain links TRBV15 to TRBJ2-1, with D perhaps TRBD2 (6 bases). Trimming took 0 bases from V and 7 from J, leaving 19 bases between them. Germline CDR1 is LNHNV and CDR2 is YYDKDF (reference sequence). This CDR3 spans 17 amino acids. CDR3 protein: CATSRDPGGPGRNEQFF. The CDR3 coding sequence is TGTGCCACCAGCAGAGATCCCGGAGGGCCGGGAAGGAATGAGCAGTTCTTC.

This clone was picked up a small number of times. The chain couples TRBV29-1 to TRBJ2-7; TRBD1 might be the D (6 bases). Trimming took 3 bases from V and 2 from J, leaving 20 bases between them. Germline CDR1 SQVTM, CDR2 ANQGSEA. The CDR3 spans 16 residues. The CDR3 loop is CSVEGYMGQGTYEQYF. CDR3 in DNA: TGCAGCGTTGAGGGGTACATGGGGCAGGGGACCTACGAGCAGTACTTC.

The V gene is TRBV7-2, the J gene TRBJ2-5; unclear D gene. Germline CDR1 reads SGHTA; CDR2 reads FQGNSA. CDR3 length: 13 residues. V lost 5 bases to trimming and J lost 0 bases, with 7 bases between them. CDR3: CASSHENQETQYF. The CDR3 DNA is TGTGCCAGCAGCCACGAGAACCAAGAGACCCAGTACTTC.

CDR3 region: CASSPRTGGEVGTQYF. The CDR3 DNA reads as TGCGCCAGCAGCCCCAGGACAGGGGGCGAAGTAGGTACGCAGTATTTT. The chain has TRBV5-1 and TRBJ2-3, with 11 positions matching TRBD1. V gave up 4 bases and J gave up 8 bases; unmatched junction bases: 12. CDR3 length equals 16 residues. Germline-derived CDR1 and CDR2 are SGHRS and YFSETQ. Full variable domain (missing parts from reference TRBV5-1 and TRBJ2-3): KAGVTQTPRYLIKTRGQQVTLSCSPISGHRSVSWYQQTPGQGLQFLFEYFSETQRNKGNFPGRFSGRQFSNSRSEMNVSTLELGDSALYLCASSPRTGGEVGTQYFGPGTRLTVL.

This rearrangement joins TRBV11-2 to TRBJ1-3; weak D call: TRBD1 (6 bases). Germline CDR1 SGHAT, CDR2 FQNNGV. CDR3 length: 13 amino acids. The V end lost 8 bases, the J end lost 0 bases, and 8 bases lay between the germline ends. For the CDR3, the DNA is TGTGCCAGCGGACAGAGCTCTGGAAACACCATATATTTT. Translated, it gives CASGQSSGNTIYF.

V and J are TRBV30 and TRBJ1-1; 10 positions agree with TRBD1. This CDR3 region has 14 residues. Germline loops: CDR1 GTSNPN, CDR2 SVGIG (reference sequence). Germline trimming cut 5 bases from V and 3 bases from J; bases unmatched to any gene: 6. CDR3 in amino acids: CAWLTDRGYTEAFF. CDR3 sequence (DNA): TGTGCCTGGCTGACGGACAGGGGGTACACTGAAGCTTTCTTT.

CDR3 loop: CASSLDRVNTEAFF. The CDR3 coding sequence is TGTGCCAGCAGTCTGGACAGGGTGAACACTGAAGCTTTCTTT. The V and J genes are TRBV6-1 and TRBJ1-1; TRBD1 matches 8 bases. The junction had 2 bases not matched to a gene; V was cut back by 5 bases and J by 0 bases. The germline CDR1 and CDR2 sequences are MNHNS and SASEGT. CDR3 length equals 14 residues.

This chain uses TRBV11-2 with TRBJ2-1, with D uncertain. The CDR3 has 16 amino acids. V dropped 4 bases and J dropped 4 bases, with 17 bases sitting between them. CDR1 SGHAT and CDR2 FQNNGV come from the germline V gene. CDR3 DNA sequence: TGTGCCAGCAGCTATCGGTCCCATGACTCTTACAATGAGCAGTTCTTC. It encodes CASSYRSHDSYNEQFF.

The V gene is TRBV7-9, the J gene TRBJ2-2; D gene unclear. Trimming pared 5 bases from V and 6 bases from J, leaving 10 bases between. This CDR3 is built from 13 residues. From germline, CDR1 is SEHNR and CDR2 FQNEAQ (reference sequence). The CDR3: CASSQNTAGELFF. For the CDR3, the DNA is TGTGCCAGCAGCCAAAATACAGCCGGGGAGCTGTTTTTT.

Note on this clone: This CDR3 is also generated by other DNA sequences in the sample. The gene calls are TRBV5-4 and TRBJ1-3, with 7 bases matching TRBD1. The length of the CDR3 is 14 residues. Germline V CDR1 and CDR2: SGHNT, YYREEE (reference sequence). V was pared by 2 bases and J by 2 bases, with 1 base of the junction left unmatched. CDR3 protein: CASSLQGPGNTIYF. DNA for the CDR3: TGTGCCAGCAGCTTACAGGGGCCTGGAAACACCATATATTTT.

V usage is TRBV4-1 and J usage is TRBJ1-4; D unclear. This CDR3 is built from 15 residues. From germline, CDR1 is MGHRA and CDR2 YSYEKL. Trimming cost V 3 bases and J 6 bases, with 14 bases left between them. CDR3 amino acids: CASSHRRLIDEKLFF. The CDR3 nucleotides read TGCGCCAGCAGCCATCGCAGGCTTATCGATGAAAAACTGTTTTTT.

The V call is TRBV4-1, the J call TRBJ2-3; 8 nucleotides agree with TRBD2. Germline V lookup: CDR1 MGHRA, CDR2 YSYEKL. This CDR3 region has 18 residues. V was pared by 2 bases and J by 2 bases, with 12 bases of the junction left unmatched. The CDR3 sequence is CASSQPPPAGGLTDTQYF. The CDR3 nucleotides read TGCGCCAGCAGCCAACCTCCCCCCGCGGGGGGTCTCACAGATACGCAGTATTTT.

This rearrangement joins TRBV30 to TRBJ1-2; tentative D call: TRBD1 (5 bases). The V and J ends lost 0 bases and 3 bases respectively, with 11 bases between them. Germline V gene lookup returns CDR1 GTSNPN and CDR2 SVGIG (reference sequence). The CDR3 loop spans 14 amino acids. The CDR3 sequence is CAWSVKGLYYGYTF. The CDR3 DNA reads TGTGCCTGGAGTGTAAAGGGGTTATACTATGGCTACACCTTC.